A selection of T cell receptor beta chains follows, all from one sample in a study of shared clonotypes between healthy human individuals. Only in-frame clones appear in the TCRdb table, and some are missing; sequencing was by immunoSEQ multiplex PCR. The sample lists over 800,000 clones; 92% were seen once. The sequenced material came from naive CD8+ T cells sorted from blood. Receptors were obtained from a man under 40 in good health. Each CDR3 is given with its conserved first and last residue. Each record gives: V gene, clone size, J gene, CDR3 length, D gene, CDR3 DNA, CDR3 protein. D genes are given only for firm matches. Expanded clones get a size class; other rows say once, few or many, or leave the size out.

TRBV5-6	-	TRBJ2-7	13	-	TGTGCCAGCAGCCACGGAGGCACCTACGAGCAGTACTTC	CASSHGGTYEQYF
TRBV6-1	-	TRBJ1-3	17	-	TGTGCCAGCAGTGATCATGGTTTGGGGATCTCTGGAAACACCATATATTTT	CASSDHGLGISGNTIYF
TRBV7-9	-	TRBJ1-1	14	TRBD1	TGTGCCAGCAGCATAGACAGGGTGTGGACTGAAGCTTTCTTT	CASSIDRVWTEAFF
TRBV19	once	TRBJ2-3	15	-	TGTGCCAGTAAGCCGGGGACCGCCCCGGGAGATACGCAGTATTTT	CASKPGTAPGDTQYF
TRBV27	-	TRBJ2-2	14	-	TGTGCCAGCAGCTCCTCCCTTAACACCGGGGAGCTGTTTTTT	CASSSSLNTGELFF
TRBV9	-	TRBJ1-4	14	-	TGTGCCAGCAGCGTAGGGGACGGGAATGAAAAACTGTTTTTT	CASSVGDGNEKLFF
TRBV28	-	TRBJ1-2	14	-	TGTGCCAGCAGAGCCCCAGAAGCCCTATATGGCTACACCTTC	CASRAPEALYGYTF
TRBV27	-	TRBJ1-1	15	-	TGTGCCAGCAGTTTATCCGCAGGGGAGGACACTGAAGCTTTCTTT	CASSLSAGEDTEAFF
TRBV30	-	TRBJ2-5	15	TRBD2	TGTGCCTGGACGACTAGCGGGAGGGCACAAGAGACCCAGTACTTC	CAWTTSGRAQETQYF
TRBV5-1	-	TRBJ2-1	15	-	TGCGCCAGCAGCTTAGGCAGGGAATACTACAATGAGCAGTTCTTC	CASSLGREYYNEQFF
TRBV6-5	-	TRBJ2-1	16	-	TGTGCCAGCAGTTACTCCCAATTCAAATTCCGGGGGGAGCAGTTCTTC	CASSYSQFKFRGEQFF
TRBV7-9	-	TRBJ1-2	15	-	TGTGCCAGCAGCTTAGAGCAGGGGAATTTCTATGGCTACACCTTC	CASSLEQGNFYGYTF
TRBV7-6	-	TRBJ2-7	14	TRBD1	TGTGCCAGCAGCGTCGGGACAGGGGGCTACGAGCAGTACTTC	CASSVGTGGYEQYF
TRBV19	-	TRBJ1-1	14	-	TGTGCCAGTATACCCGTTCCGGGGCACACTGAAGCTTTCTTT	CASIPVPGHTEAFF
TRBV7-6	-	TRBJ2-1	17	TRBD2	TGTGCCAGCAGCCTTCCGACTAGCGGGAGGCCCTACAATGAGCAGTTCTTC	CASSLPTSGRPYNEQFF
TRBV28	-	TRBJ1-5	14	-	TGTGCCAGCAGCTGGGAACAGGGTCGACAGCCCCAGCATTTT	CASSWEQGRQPQHF
TRBV29-1	-	TRBJ1-2	11	TRBD1	TGCAGCGTTGGGACAGGCTATGGCTACACCTTC	CSVGTGYGYTF
TRBV28	-	TRBJ2-4	15	-	TGTGCCAGCAGTTTGTGGGGGGCCCCCAAAAACATTCAGTACTTC	CASSLWGAPKNIQYF
TRBV27	-	TRBJ2-1	15	TRBD2	TGTGCCAGCAGTTTAGGGACTAGCGGAAACAATGAGCAGTTCTTC	CASSLGTSGNNEQFF
TRBV27	-	TRBJ2-7	13	-	TGTGCCAGCAGGCCTGCGATCTCCTACGAGCAGTACTTC	CASRPAISYEQYF
TRBV13	-	TRBJ2-1	15	TRBD2	TGTGCCAGCAGCATCGGGACTAGCGGGACCAATGAGCAGTTCTTC	CASSIGTSGTNEQFF
TRBV27	-	TRBJ2-1	14	TRBD2	TGTGCCAGCAGCGCAGCGGGAGCGGGAAATGAGCAGTTCTTC	CASSAAGAGNEQFF
TRBV5-1	-	TRBJ2-7	14	-	TGCGCCAGCAGCTTGGTCGGGGGTACGTACGAGCAGTACTTC	CASSLVGGTYEQYF
TRBV29-1	once	TRBJ2-7	12	-	TGCAGCGTGGTGGAACAGGGTCACGAGCAGTACTTC	CSVVEQGHEQYF
TRBV29-1	-	TRBJ2-4	11	-	TGCAGCGGGACGACAGGAAACATTCAGTACTTC	CSGTTGNIQYF
TRBV6-6	once	TRBJ2-7	13	-	TGTGCCAGCAGCCGCGGGACACTCAACGAGCAGTACTTC	CASSRGTLNEQYF
TRBV7-6	once	TRBJ2-7	15	TRBD2	TGTGCCAGCAGCCAGGGACTAGCGGGAGGAGTAGAGCAGTACTTC	CASSQGLAGGVEQYF
TRBV18	-	TRBJ2-1	15	TRBD2	TGTGCCAGCTCACCGCTAGCGGGAGGGCACAATGAGCAGTTCTTC	CASSPLAGGHNEQFF
TRBV7-9	-	TRBJ2-2	15	TRBD1	TGTGCCAGCAGCGCAGGACAGGGTCCAGCCGGGGAGCTGTTTTTT	CASSAGQGPAGELFF
TRBV5-8	-	TRBJ2-2	17	-	TGTGCCAGCAGCTTCCCGACAGGCGGACTACACACCGGGGAGCTGTTTTTT	CASSFPTGGLHTGELFF
TRBV25-1	-	TRBJ2-7	16	-	TGTGCCAGCAGTGACGTCCCTGGAACAGGACCCTACGAGCAGTACTTC	CASSDVPGTGPYEQYF
TRBV29-1	-	TRBJ2-2	12	-	TGCAGCGTTGAATTGGGTACCGGGGAGCTGTTTTTT	CSVELGTGELFF
TRBV6-1	-	TRBJ2-3	15	TRBD1	TGTGCCAGCAGTGAATGGACAGGCCGGACAGATACGCAGTATTTT	CASSEWTGRTDTQYF
TRBV5-1	-	TRBJ2-7	15	TRBD1	TGCGCCAGCAGCCCCACCGATGACAGGGTTTACGAGCAGTACTTC	CASSPTDDRVYEQYF
TRBV28	once	TRBJ2-1	13	-	TGTGCCAGCAGTTTCTCCAGGTCTAATGAGCAGTTCTTC	CASSFSRSNEQFF
TRBV5-4	-	TRBJ2-1	16	TRBD2	TGTGCCAGCAGCTTGTATGGAACTAGCGGGACGAATGAGCAGTTCTTC	CASSLYGTSGTNEQFF
TRBV7-2	once	TRBJ2-2	15	-	TGTGCCAGCAGCTCAGAAAAGCGGTTAACCGGGGAGCTGTTTTTT	CASSSEKRLTGELFF
TRBV29-1	-	TRBJ1-1	11	-	TGCAGCGCAGCTGTGAACACTGAAGCTTTCTTT	CSAAVNTEAFF
TRBV9	-	TRBJ2-5	15	TRBD2	TGTGCCAGCAGCCAGGGTAGCGGGTGGCAAGAGACCCAGTACTTC	CASSQGSGWQETQYF
TRBV5-8	-	TRBJ2-7	16	TRBD2	TGTGCCAGCAGCTTCTCCGGTATAGCGGGAATCTACGAGCAGTACTTC	CASSFSGIAGIYEQYF
TRBV9	-	TRBJ2-1	13	-	TGTGCCAGCAGCGTAGGAGGCATCTATGAGCAGTTCTTC	CASSVGGIYEQFF
TRBV29-1	-	TRBJ2-1	15	TRBD1	TGCAGCGTTGGCGGATGGGGACAGGGGTACAATGAGCAGTTCTTC	CSVGGWGQGYNEQFF
TRBV15	-	TRBJ2-1	16	TRBD2	TGTGCCACCACCCTGGGACGCGGGAGCAATTGGGATGAGCAGTTCTTC	CATTLGRGSNWDEQFF